This T cell receptor beta chain stems from a study of tumor-infiltrating lymphocytes in primary liver carcinoma. With respect to this clonotype: What it binds is unknown. An end of the junction differs from the germline gene, which may be a read error.

Study results and limitations: The study found tumor-adjacent and tumor-blood pairs overlapped less than tumor region pairs. Blood's top-250-clone fraction was significantly lower than that of tumors (p = 0.039).

The authors made TCR beta cDNA from roughly 480 ng total RNA with a constant-region primer. Researchers made the TCR beta libraries by running three nested multiplex PCR rounds with slightly modified ARM-PCR. It was with TRBV1-TRBV30 forward primers and a C-beta reverse primer that the first two PCR rounds were run, at around 10 cycles each. TCRdb reprocessed the multiplex PCR reads with MiXCR, giving one entry per CDR3 protein. The sample has fewer than 400,000 distinct CDR3 sequences, 50% to 75% seen once. RNA isolated from unsorted whole blood supplied the blood RNA, with germline DNA also extracted. Germline loops: CDR1 SGHAT, CDR2 FQNNGV. This CDR3 contains 12 residues.

Material: peripheral blood. This receptor was taken from a woman younger than 45 with primary liver carcinoma and hepatitis B virus infection. The chain carries TRBV11-2 and TRBJ2-1; D remains ambiguous. Here the CDR3 reads CACSLLGNEHFF. DNA for the CDR3: TGTGCCTGCAGCTTATTGGGAAATGAGCACTTCTTC.